This entry features one T cell receptor beta chain sequence. What it recognizes is unknown. Primers used in a second PCR of roughly 6 to 11 cycles were a sample-barcoded 5' primer and a J-beta primer mix. MiXCR was run by TCRdb on the 5' RACE reads, yielding one entry per CDR3 protein. The sample contains approximately 880,000 distinct CDR3 sequences, roughly 48% of which appear only once. Each sample provided at least 6 micrograms of extracted total RNA. CDR1 LNHNV and CDR2 YYDKDF come from the germline V gene (reference sequence). The CDR3 spans 12 residues. V dropped 4 bases and J dropped 4 bases, with 5 bases sitting between them. The sample belongs to a study of blood T cells in healthy people across ages. Study results and caveats: The long-lived group displayed more naive CD4+ cells, plus higher diversity, than the aged donors did. The study could not conclusively compare naive and antigen-experienced cells, given its unsorted PBMCs. Across samples, TCR beta diversity tracked strongly with naive T cell percentage.

What was sequenced was blood. The chain recombines TRBV15 with TRBJ2-1; D gene uncertain. The origin of this receptor is a man aged 25 to 40 in good health. CDR3 residues: CATSTIYNEQFF. CDR3 nucleotide sequence: TGTGCCACCAGCACCATATACAATGAGCAGTTCTTC.